This record covers a single T cell receptor beta chain. Its antigen remains unidentified. RNA transcripts served as the template for amplifying TCR beta CDR3 regions. The HTBI primer set was used in a first-round RT-PCR of the TCR CDR3. TCRdb re-analysed the multiplex PCR reads in MiXCR, keeping a single row per CDR3 protein. The sample yields 500,000 to 750,000 distinct CDR3 sequences, approximately 44% seen once. The entry originates in a study of T cells in Graves' hyperthyroidism and ophthalmopathy. Study outcomes and limitations: The blood repertoire included most of the expanded thyroid clonotypes above 0.001.

Graves' hyperthyroidism without ophthalmopathy progression within 18 months was termed stable. The clonotype was recovered from a woman aged 18-29 years with Graves' hyperthyroidism. Sequencing was performed on peripheral blood or thyroid tissue (not recorded which).

The CDR3 reads CAISESAGGETQYF. As DNA, the CDR3 is TGTGCCATCAGTGAGTCGGCGGGGGGTGAGACCCAGTACTTC. The chain joins TRBV10-3 to TRBJ2-5, with 8 nucleotides matching TRBD2. The germline V gene encodes CDR1 ENHRY and CDR2 SYGVKD. V lost 0 bases, J lost 5 bases, and 2 bases stayed unmatched. This CDR3 region has 14 residues.